This T cell receptor beta chain emerged from a study of human T cells and chemical hapten exposure. The library labeled individual cDNA molecules by adding unique molecular identifiers to them. TCRdb re-called the RACE reads through MiXCR, storing one row per CDR3 protein. This table holds fewer than 200,000 distinct CDR3 sequences, about 22% found once. Time point reported: patch test 1, 2 weeks after DPC sensitization. Treatment described: therapeutic diphenylcyclopropenone sensitization with weekly scalp DPC. The total RNA was obtained from whole blood that was not fractionated. Study-level findings and limits: There was a positive correlation between PT1 expanded TCR counts and patch test score.

The ends were cut back, 3 bases at V and 3 bases at J, with 10 bases in the middle. Germline V gives CDR1 DFQATT, CDR2 SNEGSKA (reference sequence). The CDR3 consists of 13 residues. As to this clonotype: Its antigen is still unknown.

The sequence derives from a woman aged 50 to 60 with alopecia areata. Some clones in this sample may be carry-over from other donors' samples. The sequencing used whole blood, collected in connection with sensitization to the hapten diphenylcyclopropenone (DPC). The rearrangement links TRBV20-1 to TRBJ2-3, with a tentative D call TRBD2 (6 bases). The CDR3 DNA reads TGCAGTGCTAGTCGGCGGGAAACAGATACGCAGTATTTT. Its translation is CSASRRETDTQYF.